Below are 15 T cell receptor beta chains sequenced from a single sample in a study of blood T cell repertoires in COVID-19. Profiling relied on immunoSEQ multiplex PCR, and the TCRdb table lists in-frame clones only, not all of them. Of about 21,000 clones listed, nearly 90% are singletons. Source material: peripheral blood. These receptors were collected from a human donor with active COVID-19. The donor label of this sample is uncertain.

The V call is TRBV7-8, the J call TRBJ2-7; weak D call: TRBD1 (6 bases). Between the trimmed V and J ends, which lost 3 bases and 2 bases, there was a span of 8 bases. Germline-derived CDR1 and CDR2 are SGHVS and FQNEAQ. This CDR3 region has 13 residues. The CDR3 nucleotides are TGTGCCAGCAGCTTTTACAGGGCCTACGAGCAGTACTTC. Translated, it gives CASSFYRAYEQYF.

The V call is TRBV5-6, the J call TRBJ2-7, with a tentative D call TRBD1 (6 bases). The V end lost 3 bases, the J end lost 0 bases, and 16 bases lay between the germline ends. Germline V gene lookup returns CDR1 SGHDT and CDR2 YYEEEE. The length of the CDR3 is 16 residues. CDR3 in DNA: TGTGCCAGCAGCTCTACTCCAGGGGCGAGCTCCTACGAGCAGTACTTC. Protein: CASSSTPGASSYEQYF. Drawing the rest from reference TRBV5-6 and TRBJ2-7, the complete variable domain is DAGVTQSPTHLIKTRGQQVTLRCSPKSGHDTVSWYQQALGQGPQFIFQYYEEEERQRGNFPDRFSGHQFPNYSSELNVNALLLGDSALYLCASSSTPGASSYEQYFGPGTRLTVT.

This clone was counted between two and nine times. The chain uses TRBV27 and TRBJ2-1, with 8 bases lining up with TRBD2. Trimming cost V 3 bases and J 4 bases; bases outside gene matches: 8. CDR3 length equals 16 residues. Per the germline V gene, CDR1 is MNHEY and CDR2 is SMNVEV (reference sequence). The CDR3 DNA follows: TGTGCCAGCAGTTTCCAAGTTAGCGGGGTTTACAATGAGCAGTTCTTC. Translated, it gives CASSFQVSGVYNEQFF.

This clone was detected once. This chain links TRBV6-6 with TRBJ2-2, with TRBD2 identical over 10 bases. Per the germline V gene, CDR1 is MNHNY and CDR2 is SVGAGI (reference sequence). V shed 5 bases and J 8 bases; nucleotides not matched to a gene: 11. The CDR3 spans 16 residues. The CDR3 nucleotides read TGTGCCAGCAGTGCATCTAGCGGGAGTTCGTTTGGGGAGCTGTTTTTT. The encoded protein is CASSASSGSSFGELFF.

This chain uses TRBV15 with TRBJ2-7; the D gene is possibly TRBD2 (5 bases). Trimming left V 0 bases short and J 0 bases short, with 9 bases between. CDR3 size: 15 residues. Germline CDR1 LNHNV, CDR2 YYDKDF (reference sequence). The DNA for the CDR3 is TGTGCCACCAGCAGAGATGTTGGAGGCTCCTACGAGCAGTACTTC. It translates to CATSRDVGGSYEQYF.

The V call is TRBV19, the J call TRBJ1-2, with 8 positions matching TRBD1. CDR1 is LNHDA, CDR2 SQIVND, per germline (reference sequence). The V and J ends lost 5 bases and 5 bases, in that order; junction bases with no gene match: 4. The CDR3 is 13 residues long. The DNA for the CDR3 is TGTGCCAGTAGTGAGCGGACAGGGTATGGCTACACCTTC. This gives the protein CASSERTGYGYTF.

The rearrangement uses TRBV7-3 and TRBJ2-2, with TRBD2 identical over 11 bases. The CDR3 length is 15 residues. The J segment lost 6 bases and the V segment lost 3 bases, leaving 3 bases of the junction unmatched. Germline V lookup: CDR1 SGHTA, CDR2 FQGTGA. Here the CDR3 reads CASSFTSGSPGELFF. DNA of the CDR3: TGTGCCAGCAGCTTTACTAGCGGGAGTCCCGGGGAGCTGTTTTTT. Drawing the rest from reference TRBV7-3 and TRBJ2-2, the complete variable domain is GAGVSQTPSNKVTEKGKYVELRCDPISGHTALYWYRQSLGQGPEFLIYFQGTGAADDSGLPNDRFFAVRPEGSVSTLKIQRTERGDSAVYLCASSFTSGSPGELFFGEGSRLTVL.

J is TRBJ1-2 and V is TRBV18; 8 bases are shared with TRBD1. V trimming: 3 bases; J trimming: 7 bases; junction bases outside the gene matches: 7. The CDR3 is 14 residues long. CDR1 and CDR2 from the germline V gene are KGHSH and LQKENI. The CDR3 region is CASSPETGEVGYTF. CDR3 nucleotide sequence: TGTGCCAGCTCACCCGAGACAGGGGAGGTTGGCTACACCTTC.

The chain is built from TRBV5-6 and TRBJ2-1; 10 bases match TRBD2. Germline trimming cut 2 bases from V and 8 bases from J; bases unmatched to any gene: 7. The CDR3 extends over 15 amino acids. CDR1 SGHDT and CDR2 YYEEEE come from the germline V gene. The DNA of the CDR3 is TGTGCCAGCAGCTTCGGAGCGGGAGGGCCGTATGAGCAGTTCTTC. Encoded protein: CASSFGAGGPYEQFF.

The V and J genes are TRBV6-2 or TRBV6-3 and TRBJ2-1; D not resolved. Germline assignment: CDR1 MNHEY and CDR2 SVGEGT. The V end was cut by 2 bases, the J end by 3 bases, with 17 bases between. The CDR3 runs to 17 residues. The CDR3 sequence is CASSYVAGGNFYNEQFF. The CDR3 DNA follows: TGTGCCAGCAGTTACGTGGCTGGCGGTAATTTCTACAATGAGCAGTTCTTC.

V is TRBV23-1 and J is TRBJ2-7; D is unresolved. TRBV23-1 is an ORF, with its function uncertain. The CDR3 is made up of 14 amino acids. The V gene lost 7 bases and the J gene lost 5 bases, with 18 bases spanning the gap. The chain's CDR3 is CASTASLQEDEQYF. The CDR3 region has the DNA TGCGCCAGCACTGCGAGTCTGCAAGAGGACGAGCAGTACTTC.

This clone was found once. The chain joins TRBV6-5 to TRBJ2-1, with D possibly TRBD1 on 6 matching bases. Between the trimmed V and J ends, which lost 0 bases and 9 bases, there was a span of 18 bases. The CDR3 covers 16 residues. Looked up from germline, CDR1 is MNHEY and CDR2 is SVGAGI. The CDR3 region is CASSYSKPRGIFEQFF. The DNA for the CDR3 is TGTGCCAGCAGTTACTCGAAACCTAGGGGGATTTTTGAGCAGTTCTTC.

The J gene is TRBJ2-3, the V gene TRBV3-1 (or the pseudogene TRBV3-2); D gene uncertain. The V gene's germline CDR1 is LGHDT and CDR2 YNNKEL (reference sequence). Trimming pared 5 bases from V and 2 bases from J, leaving 8 bases between. The CDR3 consists of 13 residues. CDR3 DNA sequence: TGTGCCAGCAGCGGAGCCTACACAGATACGCAGTATTTT. Translation gives CASSGAYTDTQYF.

J is TRBJ2-7 and V is TRBV7-3; tentative D call: TRBD1 (6 bases). The ends were cut back, 5 bases at V and 1 base at J, with 15 bases in the middle. Germline V lookup: CDR1 SGHTA, CDR2 FQGTGA. The CDR3 length is 15 residues. In DNA, the CDR3 is TGTGCCAGCAGCCCACAGGGACGGCCATCCTACGAGCAGTACTTC. Protein: CASSPQGRPSYEQYF. The full variable domain, with the rest looked up from reference TRBV7-3 and TRBJ2-7, is GAGVSQTPSNKVTEKGKYVELRCDPISGHTALYWYRQSLGQGPEFLIYFQGTGAADDSGLPNDRFFAVRPEGSVSTLKIQRTERGDSAVYLCASSPQGRPSYEQYFGPGTRLTVT.

This clone was counted a single time. The chain links TRBV24-1 to TRBJ1-1; 7 nucleotides agree with TRBD1. The length of the CDR3 is 14 residues. The junction had 5 bases not matched to a gene; V was cut back by 7 bases and J by 1 base. Per the germline V gene, CDR1 is KGHDR and CDR2 is SFDVKD. Here the CDR3 reads CATRKSGGNTEAFF. CDR3 DNA sequence: TGTGCCACCAGAAAGTCAGGGGGGAACACTGAAGCTTTCTTT.